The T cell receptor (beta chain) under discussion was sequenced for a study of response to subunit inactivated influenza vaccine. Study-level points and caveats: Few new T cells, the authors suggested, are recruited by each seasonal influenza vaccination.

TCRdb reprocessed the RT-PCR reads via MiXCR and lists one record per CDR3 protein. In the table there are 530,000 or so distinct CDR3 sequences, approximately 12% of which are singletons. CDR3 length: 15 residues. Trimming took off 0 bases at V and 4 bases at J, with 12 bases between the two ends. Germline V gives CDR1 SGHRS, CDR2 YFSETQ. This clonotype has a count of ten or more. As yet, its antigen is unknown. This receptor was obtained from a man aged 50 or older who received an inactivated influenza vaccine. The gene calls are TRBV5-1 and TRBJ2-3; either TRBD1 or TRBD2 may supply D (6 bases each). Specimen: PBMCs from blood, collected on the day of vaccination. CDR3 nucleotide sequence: TGCGCCAGCAGCTTGGACGGGGGCGCGGCAGATACGCAGTATTTT. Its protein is CASSLDGGAADTQYF.